The 18 T cell receptor beta chains below were found in one sample sequenced in a study of T cells after yellow fever vaccination. TCRdb re-called the 5' RACE reads through MiXCR, storing one row per CDR3 protein. The profile shows about 580,000 distinct CDR3 sequences, less than 20% of them singletons. Sequences were derived from PBMCs, sampled 4 to 6 days after the first yellow fever vaccination. Receptors were obtained from a young man who received the YFV17D yellow fever vaccine.

This chain uses TRBV2 with TRBJ2-1; D gene ambiguous. The CDR3 has 14 residues. V dropped 2 bases and J dropped 5 bases, with 10 bases sitting between them. CDR1 and CDR2 (germline): SNHLY, FYNNEI. CDR3 sequence reads: CASSESRLDNEQFF. CDR3 coding DNA: TGTGCCAGCAGTGAATCCCGGCTAGACAATGAGCAGTTCTTC.

This clonotype was recorded a few times. J is TRBJ2-5 and V is TRBV4-2; tentative D call: TRBD2 (6 bases). The CDR3 is made up of 15 amino acids. In germline, CDR1 is LGHNA, CDR2 YNFKEQ. The germline V and J ends were trimmed by 0 bases and 5 bases, with 13 bases remaining between them. CDR3 amino acids: CASSQDRGVWETQYF. CDR3 nucleotides: TGTGCCAGCAGCCAAGATCGCGGGGTTTGGGAGACCCAGTACTTC.

The gene calls are TRBV5-4 and TRBJ1-2; D is perhaps TRBD1 (5 bases). CDR3 length: 12 amino acids. Germline V gene data show CDR1 as SGHNT and CDR2 as YYREEE (reference sequence). The germline V and J ends were trimmed by 5 bases and 3 bases, with 8 bases remaining between them. CDR3 sequence: CASRGDYYGYTF. The CDR3 DNA reads TGTGCCAGCAGGGGGGACTACTATGGCTACACCTTC.

This clonotype was counted between two and nine times. The chain has TRBV6-5 and TRBJ2-1; 7 bases agree with TRBD2. Germline CDR1 MNHEY, CDR2 SVGAGI. This CDR3 spans 14 amino acids. V lost 4 bases, J lost 7 bases, and 7 bases stayed unmatched. The CDR3 DNA follows: TGTGCCAGCAGTTTGGGGGGGGATGTAAATGAGCAGTTCTTC. Translated: CASSLGGDVNEQFF.

The chain employs TRBV7-2 and TRBJ1-2; the match to TRBD1 covers 7 bases. Germline loops: CDR1 SGHTA, CDR2 FQGNSA. The CDR3 extends over 13 amino acids. With 7 bases clipped from V and 6 bases from J, the junction kept 8 bases outside the gene matches. The CDR3 region has the DNA TGTGCCAGCAAAGTCGCAGGGGGGGATGGCTACACCTTC. Translated, it gives CASKVAGGDGYTF.

This clonotype was counted only a few times. The chain combines TRBV7-2 with TRBJ2-3, with D perhaps matching TRBD1 (8 bases). In germline, CDR1 is SGHTA, CDR2 FQGNSA. The CDR3 loop spans 16 amino acids. V was shortened by 6 bases and J by 4 bases, with 20 bases between the two germline ends. CDR3 sequence (DNA): TGTGCCAGCAGACCCAACAGGGGGGGCCTCGCAGATACGCAGTATTTT. This codes for CASRPNRGGLADTQYF.

DNA of the CDR3: TGTGCCAGCACCCTAGATTCCACACCCCCCCAGTACTTC. It codes for CASTLDSTPPQYF. This rearrangement joins TRBV7-9 to TRBJ2-5, with D unclear. This CDR3 spans 13 amino acids. With 7 bases removed from V and 9 bases from J, the gap between germline ends came to 18 bases. CDR1 and CDR2 (germline): SEHNR, FQNEAQ (reference sequence).

The chain employs TRBV4-2 and TRBJ2-7; perhaps TRBD1 as D (6 bases). Germline CDR1 reads LGHNA; CDR2 reads YNFKEQ. The CDR3 has 14 amino acids. V dropped 0 bases and J dropped 1 base, with 7 bases sitting between them. This CDR3 is CASSQDQGSYEQYF. Written as DNA, the CDR3 is TGTGCCAGCAGCCAAGATCAGGGGTCCTACGAGCAGTACTTC.

This rearrangement joins TRBV20-1 to TRBJ1-5; D unclear. V lost 3 bases and J lost 3, with 6 bases in between. CDR1 and CDR2 from the germline V gene are DFQATT and SNEGSKA (reference sequence). The length of the CDR3 is 12 residues. This CDR3 reads CSAREHNQPQHF. CDR3 sequence (DNA): TGCAGTGCTAGGGAACACAATCAGCCCCAGCATTTT.

This clonotype was detected only a few times. The J gene is TRBJ1-2, the V gene TRBV4-1, with D hard to call. V dropped 4 bases and J dropped 1 base, with 13 bases sitting between them. Germline V gives CDR1 MGHRA, CDR2 YSYEKL. The CDR3 is 15 amino acids. DNA for the CDR3: TGCGCCAGCAGCCCTTGGACCGAAAGTAACTATGGCTACACCTTC. Encoded protein: CASSPWTESNYGYTF.

This chain joins TRBV5-1 and TRBJ2-7; the D gene is possibly TRBD1 (5 bases). Germline lookup yields CDR1 SGHRS and CDR2 YFSETQ. This CDR3 has 17 residues. V was clipped by 7 bases and J by 5 bases, with 28 bases between them. The CDR3 sequence is CASGSGARALSLDEQYF. The CDR3 nucleotides read TGCGCCAGCGGAAGTGGGGCCAGGGCCCTGTCCTTGGACGAGCAGTACTTC.

For this clonotype: Germline is not matched at one junction end, which may reflect a read error. The chain carries TRBV29-1 and TRBJ2-5; a weak D match, TRBD1 (6 bases). The CDR3 totals 9 residues. Germline V gene lookup returns CDR1 SQVTM and CDR2 ANQGSEA. The CDR3 DNA is TGCAGCGTTCCCGCAGGGGAAGACTTC. Translated, it gives CSVPAGEDF.

This clonotype showed up just a few times. This rearrangement joins TRBV10-3 to TRBJ2-6; the D gene could be TRBD1 or TRBD2 (6 bases each). Germline V CDR1 and CDR2: ENHRY, SYGVKD. V lost 7 bases to trimming and J lost 0 bases, with 19 bases between them. The CDR3 is made up of 18 amino acids. CDR3: CAIKGGGNLYSGANVLTF. CDR3 DNA: TGTGCCATCAAGGGGGGCGGGAACCTGTACTCTGGGGCCAACGTCCTGACTTTC.

This clonotype was seen a handful of times. The chain carries TRBV12-5 and TRBJ2-5; 7 bases line up with TRBD1. Trimming cost V 0 bases and J 1 base; bases outside gene matches: 5. The CDR3 has 16 amino acids. The germline CDR1 and CDR2 sequences are LGHNT and FRNRAP. The CDR3 loop reads CASGLVPHRGQETQYF. The CDR3, as DNA: TGTGCTAGTGGTTTGGTACCCCACAGGGGCCAAGAGACCCAGTACTTC. The whole variable domain, remainder taken from reference TRBV12-5 and TRBJ2-5, is DARVTQTPRHKVTEMGQEVTMRCQPILGHNTVFWYRQTMMQGLELLAYFRNRAPLDDSGMPKDRFSAEMPDATLATLKIQPSEPRDSAVYFCASGLVPHRGQETQYFGPGTRLLVL.

The rearrangement links TRBV10-3 to TRBJ2-3; 11 nucleotides match TRBD2. The CDR3 loop spans 17 amino acids. J was trimmed by 1 base and V by 7 bases; bases with no gene match: 10. Germline assignment: CDR1 ENHRY and CDR2 SYGVKD. CDR3 coding DNA: TGTGCCATCAACCCGGGACTAGCGGTTCCTGGCACAGATACGCAGTATTTT. Encoded protein: CAINPGLAVPGTDTQYF.

This sequence joins TRBV5-1 and TRBJ1-1; 9 nucleotides align to TRBD1. The CDR3 covers 16 residues. Germline loops: CDR1 SGHRS, CDR2 YFSETQ. J lost 4 bases, V lost 7 bases, and 14 bases had no gene match. CDR3 in DNA: TGCGCCAGCGGGACAGGGTTGTCTACCGGAGGCACTGAAGCTTTCTTT. It is translated as CASGTGLSTGGTEAFF.

The rearrangement joins TRBV12-3 or TRBV12-4 to TRBJ1-2; maybe TRBD1 (5 bases). Between the trimmed V and J ends, which lost 1 base and 8 bases, there was a span of 11 bases. CDR3 length equals 13 residues. CDR3 region: CASSLVAGRGYTF. The CDR3 nucleotides read TGTGCCAGCAGTTTAGTGGCAGGGAGAGGCTACACCTTC.

The V gene is TRBV4-2, the J gene TRBJ1-3, with no clear D. The V end lost 4 bases, the J end lost 0 bases, and 10 bases lay between the germline ends. From germline, CDR1 is LGHNA and CDR2 YNFKEQ. CDR3 size: 15 residues. In DNA, the CDR3 is TGTGCCAGCAGCCCATACAGAAACTCTGGAAACACCATATATTTT. Its protein product is CASSPYRNSGNTIYF.